A single sample is the source of the 30 T cell receptor beta chains below, sequenced in a study of blood T cell repertoires in COVID-19. Some clones are missing from TCRdb's copy, which holds only in-frame ones; the method was immunoSEQ multiplex PCR. This sample has approximately 330,000 clones, with 88% found just once. What was sequenced was peripheral blood. Every receptor here comes from a woman in her fifties or sixties with active or convalescent COVID-19.

This chain connects TRBV5-1 to TRBJ2-1; 11 bases fit TRBD2. This CDR3 has 16 residues. The junction had 7 bases not matched to a gene; V was cut back by 0 bases and J by 8 bases. The V gene's germline CDR1 is SGHRS and CDR2 YFSETQ. The CDR3 nucleotides read TGCGCCAGCAGCTTGGGTGGTAGCGGGAGGGCCGATGAGCAGTTCTTC. Its protein product is CASSLGGSGRADEQFF.

The chain recombines TRBV18 with TRBJ2-1; D is perhaps TRBD2 (5 bases). V was trimmed by 3 bases and J by 1 base, leaving 13 bases between them. From germline, CDR1 is KGHSH and CDR2 LQKENI. CDR3 size: 16 residues. The CDR3 sequence: CASSPRTGGSYNEQFF. In DNA, the CDR3 is TGTGCCAGCTCACCCCGGACTGGAGGATCCTACAATGAGCAGTTCTTC.

The chain links TRBV10-3 to TRBJ1-3; TRBD1 is a possible D gene (5 bases). The length of the CDR3 is 15 residues. V dropped 10 bases and J dropped 0 bases, with 16 bases sitting between them. In germline, CDR1 is ENHRY, CDR2 SYGVKD. The DNA for the CDR3 is TGTGCCACCTCTCCAGGACAAAACTCTGGAAACACCATATATTTT. It specifies CATSPGQNSGNTIYF.

The rearrangement uses TRBV6-2 or TRBV6-3 and TRBJ2-3; D is possibly TRBD1 (5 bases). This CDR3 comprises 15 residues. CDR1 and CDR2 from the germline V gene are MNHEY and SVGEGT. Trimming left V 4 bases short and J 0 bases short, with 11 bases between. The CDR3 nucleotides are TGTGCCAGCAGTTCTTGGACAACTAGCACAGATACGCAGTATTTT. This sequence encodes CASSSWTTSTDTQYF.

DNA for the CDR3: TGTGCCAGCAGCCAGACAGGGGGCAGTTCACCCCTCCACTTT. It encodes CASSQTGGSSPLHF. The chain recombines TRBV2 with TRBJ1-6; 10 bases line up with TRBD1. The CDR3 is 14 residues long. Germline V gene lookup returns CDR1 SNHLY and CDR2 FYNNEI. The trim removed 6 bases at V and 9 bases at J, leaving 5 bases unmatched.

V is TRBV13 and J is TRBJ1-2; D uncertain. The CDR3 consists of 16 residues. The ends were cut back, 1 base at V and 4 bases at J, with 16 bases in the middle. CDR1 PRHDT and CDR2 FYEKMQ come from the germline V gene (reference sequence). The chain's CDR3 is CASSLVRGIGVYGYTF. The CDR3 nucleotides read TGTGCCAGCAGCTTAGTACGAGGGATCGGGGTCTATGGCTACACCTTC.

The CDR3 coding sequence is TGTGCCAGCACGAGGAGCGGGGGGGCGCGGGTCGGGGAGCTGTTTTTT. Amino acid sequence: CASTRSGGARVGELFF. V usage is TRBV9 and J usage is TRBJ2-2; 10 nucleotides align to TRBD2. CDR1 SGDLS and CDR2 YYNGEE come from the germline V gene. The junction had 12 bases not matched to a gene; V was cut back by 6 bases and J by 7 bases. CDR3 length: 16 residues.

The rearrangement joins TRBV4-1 to TRBJ2-7; possible D gene TRBD2, 5 bases. This CDR3 is built from 15 residues. CDR1 and CDR2 (germline): MGHRA, YSYEKL. V lost 6 bases and J 1 base, leaving 16 bases between the germline ends. CDR3 DNA: TGCGCCAGCAGGCGGACTCCGGACGGTTCCTACGAGCAGTACTTC. Encoded protein: CASRRTPDGSYEQYF.

The chain joins TRBV28 to TRBJ1-2, with a possible D match to TRBD1 (5 bases). The CDR3 consists of 14 residues. V lost 7 bases, J lost 3 bases, and 15 bases lay in between. The germline V gene encodes CDR1 MDHEN and CDR2 SYDVKM. The CDR3 region has the DNA TGTGCCAGCAAGGAGACGGGGGAGGACTATGGCTACACCTTC. It encodes CASKETGEDYGYTF.

The DNA of the CDR3 is TGTGCCAGCAGCTTAGGGACAGGGATCGGGTCGCTGAACACTGAAGCTTTCTTT. This translates into CASSLGTGIGSLNTEAFF. The V gene is TRBV13, the J gene TRBJ1-1, with TRBD1 identical over 7 bases. Unmatched junction bases numbered 10, after V lost 0 bases and J lost 0 bases. Germline CDR1 is PRHDT and CDR2 is FYEKMQ (reference sequence). There are 18 residues in the CDR3.

The rearrangement links TRBV28 to TRBJ1-5; 8 bases align to TRBD1. After removal of 3 bases from V and 3 bases from J, the junction contained 7 bases not matched to a gene. CDR1 and CDR2 from the germline V gene are MDHEN and SYDVKM. The length of the CDR3 is 16 residues. CDR3 sequence (DNA): TGTGCCAGCAGTTTCCTTTACAGGGGGAACAATCAGCCCCAGCATTTT. It encodes CASSFLYRGNNQPQHF.

V gene TRBV5-1 combines with J gene TRBJ1-1, with TRBD1 identical over 8 bases. V was pared by 0 bases and J by 1 base, with 5 bases of the junction left unmatched. The CDR3 length is 16 residues. The V gene's germline CDR1 is SGHRS and CDR2 YFSETQ. CDR3 residues: CASSLGTGWGNTEAFF. CDR3 coding DNA: TGCGCCAGCAGCTTGGGGACAGGGTGGGGGAACACTGAAGCTTTCTTT.

The table lists this clone with a count of one. This chain connects TRBV6-2 or TRBV6-3 to TRBJ2-7, with D perhaps TRBD1 (6 bases). Looked up from germline, CDR1 is MNHEY and CDR2 is SVGEGT. The CDR3 sequence is 15 residues long. Trimming pared 2 bases from V and 4 bases from J, leaving 15 bases between. CDR3 residues: CASSYVGTITYEQYF. Written as DNA, the CDR3 is TGTGCCAGCAGTTACGTAGGGACAATTACTTACGAGCAGTACTTC.

The chain joins TRBV4-1 to TRBJ1-2; a possible D gene is TRBD1 (5 bases). This CDR3 has 15 residues. Trimming removed 4 bases from V and 0 bases from J, with 12 bases in between. Germline values: CDR1 MGHRA, CDR2 YSYEKL. CDR3 sequence: CASSPPAGTNYGYTF. Written as DNA, the CDR3 is TGCGCCAGCAGCCCCCCAGCAGGGACTAACTATGGCTACACCTTC.

This chain uses TRBV9 with TRBJ1-3; D is possibly TRBD1 (5 bases). From germline, CDR1 is SGDLS and CDR2 YYNGEE. The length of the CDR3 is 15 residues. Trimming removed 3 bases at V and 2 bases at J, with 12 bases between. The CDR3 DNA reads as TGTGCCAGCAGCGGTCGGGCGGACACTGGAAACACCATATATTTT. Translation gives CASSGRADTGNTIYF.

The chain links TRBV12-5 to TRBJ2-7; D may be TRBD1 (6 bases). The CDR3 extends over 13 amino acids. CDR1 is LGHNT and CDR2 is FRNRAP in the germline V gene. V dropped 6 bases and J dropped 2 bases, with 11 bases sitting between them. The CDR3 is CASGGDTTYEQYF. The DNA of the CDR3 is TGTGCTAGTGGGGGGGACACCACCTACGAGCAGTACTTC.

The gene calls are TRBV9 and TRBJ1-2, with D unresolved. CDR3 length equals 15 residues. In germline, CDR1 is SGDLS, CDR2 YYNGEE. V shed 3 bases and J shed 5 bases, with 17 bases lying between them. Written as DNA, the CDR3 is TGTGCCAGCAGCGCCGAACCAGCGCCGAATTATGGCTACACCTTC. Translated: CASSAEPAPNYGYTF.

The rearrangement joins TRBV19 to TRBJ1-1; 8 bases align to TRBD1. V shed 4 bases, J shed 7 bases, and the junction held 5 bases outside the gene matches. CDR3 length: 13 amino acids. Germline loops: CDR1 LNHDA, CDR2 SQIVND (reference sequence). The chain's CDR3 is CASSTNDRGEAFF. CDR3 coding DNA: TGTGCCAGTAGTACCAACGACAGGGGTGAAGCTTTCTTT. The variable domain in full, completed from reference TRBV19 and TRBJ1-1, reads DGGITQSPKYLFRKEGQNVTLSCEQNLNHDAMYWYRQDPGQGLRLIYYSQIVNDFQKGDIAEGYSVSREKKESFPLTVTSAQKNPTAFYLCASSTNDRGEAFFGQGTRLTVV.

The V gene is TRBV6-6, the J gene TRBJ2-7; D not resolved. The CDR3 is made up of 14 amino acids. Per the germline V gene, CDR1 is MNHNY and CDR2 is SVGAGI (reference sequence). The V end was cut by 2 bases, the J end by 2 bases, with 10 bases between. The CDR3 DNA reads as TGTGCCAGCAGTTACGACGTGAGGACCTACGAGCAGTACTTC. It yields the protein CASSYDVRTYEQYF.

This chain links TRBV6-2 or TRBV6-3 with TRBJ2-1, with 10 positions matching TRBD2. The germline V gene encodes CDR1 MNHEY and CDR2 SVGEGT. Losses at the gene ends were 2 bases for V and 6 bases for J; bases not matched to a gene: 4. The CDR3 has 15 amino acids. The CDR3 sequence is CASSYPRTSGNEQFF. CDR3 DNA: TGTGCCAGCAGTTACCCCCGGACTAGCGGCAATGAGCAGTTCTTC.

The V gene is TRBV23-1, the J gene TRBJ2-6; TRBD2 might be the D (6 bases). TRBV23-1 has ORF status, its function being uncertain. V was clipped by 2 bases and J by 0 bases, with 8 bases between them. The CDR3 runs to 16 residues. CDR3 coding DNA: TGCGCCAGCAGTCAAGTAGCGGCCTCTGGGGCCAACGTCCTGACTTTC. Residues: CASSQVAASGANVLTF.

The chain is built from TRBV19 and TRBJ1-2; 11 positions agree with TRBD1. The CDR3 is 15 amino acids. Per the germline V gene, CDR1 is LNHDA and CDR2 is SQIVND (reference sequence). Trimming took 3 bases from V and 4 from J; bases not matched to a gene: 4. The CDR3 coding sequence is TGTGCCAGTAGTATGGGGACAGGGGGGATCTATGGCTACACCTTC. Its translation is CASSMGTGGIYGYTF.

The rearrangement joins TRBV2 to TRBJ1-4, with D possibly TRBD1 on 5 matching bases. Trimming stripped 3 bases from V and 8 bases from J, with 13 bases between. This CDR3 is built from 14 residues. Germline assignment: CDR1 SNHLY and CDR2 FYNNEI. CDR3 residues: CASSDREVYEKLFF. In DNA, the CDR3 is TGTGCCAGCAGTGACAGGGAGGTATACGAAAAACTGTTTTTT.

V usage is TRBV30 and J usage is TRBJ1-6, with 7 bases matching TRBD1. Trimming took 3 bases from V and 5 from J; bases not matched to a gene: 7. Germline values: CDR1 GTSNPN, CDR2 SVGIG (reference sequence). The CDR3 has 15 residues. The CDR3 region is CAWSLGGRNNSPLHF. The CDR3 DNA sequence: TGTGCCTGGAGCCTAGGGGGCAGGAATAATTCACCCCTCCACTTT.

V and J are TRBV11-1 and TRBJ1-5; TRBD1 agrees at 7 bases. The CDR3 totals 13 residues. The germline gives CDR1 SGHAT, CDR2 FQDESV (reference sequence). Germline trimming cut 5 bases from V and 7 bases from J; bases unmatched to any gene: 5. CDR3 sequence (DNA): TGTGCCAGCAGCGAATACAGGGGACAGCCCCAGCATTTT. Translated, it gives CASSEYRGQPQHF.

The V gene is TRBV7-3, the J gene TRBJ2-1, with D tentatively TRBD1 (5 bases). CDR1 SGHTA and CDR2 FQGTGA come from the germline V gene. Trimming left V 3 bases short and J 6 bases short, with 9 bases between. The CDR3 covers 13 residues. The CDR3 reads CASSLGQSNEQFF. The CDR3 DNA follows: TGTGCCAGCAGCTTGGGGCAGTCCAATGAGCAGTTCTTC.

This clone appeared a single time. The chain has TRBV7-8 and TRBJ2-7, with a weak D call TRBD1 (5 bases). This CDR3 has 14 amino acids. V was cut by 1 base and J by 2 bases, with 9 bases left in between. CDR1 is SGHVS, CDR2 FQNEAQ, per germline. The CDR3 sequence: CASSLVLTAYEQYF. In nucleotides, the CDR3 is TGTGCCAGCAGCTTAGTTCTGACAGCCTACGAGCAGTACTTC. The whole variable domain, remainder taken from reference TRBV7-8 and TRBJ2-7, is GAGVSQSPRYKVAKRGQDVALRCDPISGHVSLFWYQQALGQGPEFLTYFQNEAQLDKSGLPSDRFFAERPEGSVSTLKIQRTQQEDSAVYLCASSLVLTAYEQYFGPGTRLTVT.

The rearrangement links TRBV6-5 to TRBJ2-3; maybe TRBD2 (6 bases). Germline V CDR1 and CDR2: MNHEY, SVGAGI. This CDR3 comprises 16 residues. Trimming cost V 2 bases and J 5 bases, with 17 bases left between them. CDR3 nucleotide sequence: TGTGCCAGCAGTTACGCGGAGGGGACTTTAGGAGATACGCAGTATTTT. Amino acids: CASSYAEGTLGDTQYF.

J is TRBJ2-7 and V is TRBV19; perhaps TRBD1 as D (6 bases). This CDR3 has 13 residues. The V end lost 8 bases, the J end lost 7 bases, and 18 bases lay between the germline ends. CDR1 and CDR2 (germline): LNHDA, SQIVND (reference sequence). The CDR3 region has the DNA TGTGCCAGTGTGGACAGCAACCTGGGGGAGCAGTACTTC. Residues: CASVDSNLGEQYF.

Points on this clone: The identical CDR3 is also encoded by other nucleotide sequences in the sample. CDR3 in DNA: TGTGCCAGTAGTATTACAGGGTCGAACTATGGCTACACCTTC. Amino acid sequence: CASSITGSNYGYTF. This chain connects TRBV19 to TRBJ1-2; D is possibly TRBD1 (6 bases). Germline CDR1 reads LNHDA; CDR2 reads SQIVND (reference sequence). This CDR3 has 14 residues. Trimming pared 3 bases from V and 2 bases from J, leaving 10 bases between.